This TCR beta chain was documented in a study of CD8+CD57+ T cells in acquired aplastic anemia. About the research overall: DNA from sorted CD4+ and CD8+ cells averaged around 3 ug.

Findings and limits, study-wide: Patients and controls shared some 30 CD8+ CDR3 sequences, highly expressed in patients.

Profiling of TCR beta VDJ combinations and CDR3 sequences used genomic DNA as template. TCRdb independently ran MiXCR on the reads; one entry per CDR3 protein. The sample lists 150,000 to 200,000 distinct CDR3 sequences; around 65% were seen once. As concerns this clonotype: The antigen is unknown.

CDR3 length: 22 amino acids. V lost 0 bases, J lost 0 bases, and 16 bases stayed unmatched. CDR1 and CDR2 from the germline V gene are LNHNV and YYDKDF (reference sequence). V is TRBV15 and J is TRBJ2-7, with 14 bases aligning to TRBD2. The receptor's source is a human donor with severe aplastic anemia or a healthy control (not recorded which). Specimen: sorted CD4+, CD8+, or CD8+CD57+ T cells (not recorded which) from PBMCs. The CDR3 sequence: CATSREIVGTSGGDTGSYEQYF. Written as DNA, the CDR3 is TGTGCCACCAGCAGAGAAATCGTCGGGACTAGCGGGGGCGATACTGGCTCCTACGAGCAGTACTTC.